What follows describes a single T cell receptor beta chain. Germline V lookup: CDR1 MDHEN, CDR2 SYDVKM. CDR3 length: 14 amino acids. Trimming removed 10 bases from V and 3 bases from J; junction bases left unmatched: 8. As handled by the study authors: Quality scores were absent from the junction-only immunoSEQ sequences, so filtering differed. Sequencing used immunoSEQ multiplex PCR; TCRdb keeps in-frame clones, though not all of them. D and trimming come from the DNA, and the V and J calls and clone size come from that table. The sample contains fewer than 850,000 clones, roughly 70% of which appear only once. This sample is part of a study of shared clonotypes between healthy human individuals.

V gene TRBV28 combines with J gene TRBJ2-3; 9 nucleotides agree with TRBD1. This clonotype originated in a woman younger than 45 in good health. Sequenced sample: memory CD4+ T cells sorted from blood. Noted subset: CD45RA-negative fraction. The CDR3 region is CATLVGQGTDTQYF. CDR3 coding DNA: TGTGCCACCCTAGTCGGACAGGGGACAGATACGCAGTATTTT.